This T cell receptor beta chain came from a study of shared clonotypes between healthy human individuals. There are 14 residues in the CDR3. The germline V gene has CDR1 SGHNT and CDR2 YENEEA. Unmatched junction bases numbered 2, after V lost 1 base and J lost 2 bases. Comments on this clone: Its target is not known. The same CDR3 can be traced to other DNA sequences in this sample.

This was a deep-level run. TCRdb keeps only in-frame clones here, not all; method: immunoSEQ multiplex PCR. Here the sample spans nearly 1,000,000 clones, approximately 80% being singletons. General observations from the study: Estimated richness was generally greater in naive than memory subsets.

The V and J genes are TRBV11-3 and TRBJ2-7, with TRBD1 matching over 7 bases. The receptor comes from a man between 18 and 35 years old in good health. Input material: memory CD4+ T cells sorted from blood. Specified subset: CD45RA-negative fraction. CDR3 loop: CASSLGTGPYEQYF. CDR3 nucleotides: TGTGCCAGCAGCTTAGGGACAGGACCCTACGAGCAGTACTTC. Full variable domain (outside the CDR3, taken from reference TRBV11-3 and TRBJ2-7): EAGVVQSPRYKIIEKKQPVAFWCNPISGHNTLYWYLQNLGQGPELLIRYENEEAVDDSQLPKDRFSAERLKGVDSTLKIQPAELGDSAVYLCASSLGTGPYEQYFGPGTRLTVT.